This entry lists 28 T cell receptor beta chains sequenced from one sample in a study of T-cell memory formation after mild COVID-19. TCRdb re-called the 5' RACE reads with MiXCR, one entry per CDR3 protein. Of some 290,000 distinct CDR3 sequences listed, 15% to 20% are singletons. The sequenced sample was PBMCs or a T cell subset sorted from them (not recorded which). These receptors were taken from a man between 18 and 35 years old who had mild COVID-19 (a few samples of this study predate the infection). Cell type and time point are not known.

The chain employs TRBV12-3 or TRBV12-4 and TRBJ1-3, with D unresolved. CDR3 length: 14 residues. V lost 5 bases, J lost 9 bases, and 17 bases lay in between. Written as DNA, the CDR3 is TGTGCCAGCAGTCTATTTAATCCACGCGGCACCATATATTTT. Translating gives CASSLFNPRGTIYF.

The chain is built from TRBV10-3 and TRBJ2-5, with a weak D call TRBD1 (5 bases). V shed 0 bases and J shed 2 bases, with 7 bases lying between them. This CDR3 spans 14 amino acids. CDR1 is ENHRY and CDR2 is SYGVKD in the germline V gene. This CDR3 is CAISESDKQETQYF. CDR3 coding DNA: TGTGCCATCAGTGAGTCGGACAAACAAGAGACCCAGTACTTC.

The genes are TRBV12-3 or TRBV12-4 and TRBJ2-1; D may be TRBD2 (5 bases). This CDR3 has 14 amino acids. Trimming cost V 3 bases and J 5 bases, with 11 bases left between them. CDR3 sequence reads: CASSFRARDNEQFF. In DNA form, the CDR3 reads TGTGCCAGCAGTTTTAGGGCGAGGGACAATGAGCAGTTCTTC.

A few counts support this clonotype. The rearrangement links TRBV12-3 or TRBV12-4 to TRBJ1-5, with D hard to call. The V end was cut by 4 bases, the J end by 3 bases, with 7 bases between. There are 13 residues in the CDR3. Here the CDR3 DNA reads TGTGCCAGCAGTTCGAACGACAATCAGCCCCAGCATTTT. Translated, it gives CASSSNDNQPQHF.

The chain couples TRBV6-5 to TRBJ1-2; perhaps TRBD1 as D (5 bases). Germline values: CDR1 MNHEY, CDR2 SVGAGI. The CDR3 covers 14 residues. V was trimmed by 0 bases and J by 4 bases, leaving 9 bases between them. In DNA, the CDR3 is TGTGCCAGCAGTTACTCGGGAAGGGGCTATGGCTACACCTTC. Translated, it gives CASSYSGRGYGYTF.

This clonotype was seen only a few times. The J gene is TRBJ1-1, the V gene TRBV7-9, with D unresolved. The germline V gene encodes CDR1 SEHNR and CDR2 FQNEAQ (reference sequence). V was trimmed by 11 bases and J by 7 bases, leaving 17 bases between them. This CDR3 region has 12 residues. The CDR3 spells CAGRTAEIEAFF. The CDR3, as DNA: TGTGCCGGTAGAACGGCGGAGATTGAAGCTTTCTTT.

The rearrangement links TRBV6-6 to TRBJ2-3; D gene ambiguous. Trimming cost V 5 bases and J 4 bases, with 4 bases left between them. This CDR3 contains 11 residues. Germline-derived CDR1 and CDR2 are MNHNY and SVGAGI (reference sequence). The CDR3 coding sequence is TGTGCCAGCAGTCAGTCAGATACGCAGTATTTT. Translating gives CASSQSDTQYF.

The CDR3 DNA is TGTGCCAGCTGCCTGTCGGCGCACGAGCAGTTCTTC. It encodes CASCLSAHEQFF. This chain links TRBV6-2 or TRBV6-3 with TRBJ2-1; D uncertain. The CDR3 contains 12 residues. V lost 8 bases, J lost 10 bases, and 15 bases lay in between. The germline V gene encodes CDR1 MNHEY and CDR2 SVGEGT.

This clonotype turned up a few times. CDR3 loop: CASSPRGTGNTDTQYF. The CDR3 DNA follows: TGCGCCAGCAGCCCCCGTGGGACAGGAAACACAGATACGCAGTATTTT. The V call is TRBV5-1, the J call TRBJ2-3; TRBD1 aligns across 8 bases. After removal of 4 bases from V and 2 bases from J, the junction contained 9 bases not matched to a gene. The V gene's germline CDR1 is SGHRS and CDR2 YFSETQ. The CDR3 extends over 16 amino acids. Full variable domain (rest looked up from reference TRBV5-1 and TRBJ2-3): KAGVTQTPRYLIKTRGQQVTLSCSPISGHRSVSWYQQTPGQGLQFLFEYFSETQRNKGNFPGRFSGRQFSNSRSEMNVSTLELGDSALYLCASSPRGTGNTDTQYFGPGTRLTVL.

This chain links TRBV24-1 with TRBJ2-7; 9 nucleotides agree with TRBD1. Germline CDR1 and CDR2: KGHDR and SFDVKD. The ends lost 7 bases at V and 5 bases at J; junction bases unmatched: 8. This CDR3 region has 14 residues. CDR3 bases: TGTGCCACCAGCCCCGGACAGGGGAGTGACGAGCAGTACTTC. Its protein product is CATSPGQGSDEQYF.

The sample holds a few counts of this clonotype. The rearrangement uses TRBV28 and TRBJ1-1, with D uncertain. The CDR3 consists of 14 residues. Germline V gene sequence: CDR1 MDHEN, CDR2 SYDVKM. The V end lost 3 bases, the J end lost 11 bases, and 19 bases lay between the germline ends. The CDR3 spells CASSFASAGGEAFF. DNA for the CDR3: TGTGCCAGCAGTTTTGCGTCAGCGGGCGGAGAGGCTTTCTTT.

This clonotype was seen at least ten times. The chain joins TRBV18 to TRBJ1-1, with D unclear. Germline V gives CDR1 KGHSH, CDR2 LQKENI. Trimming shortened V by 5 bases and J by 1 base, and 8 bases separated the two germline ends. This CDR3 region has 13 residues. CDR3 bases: TGTGCCAGCTCAGACCAGGCGAACACTGAAGCTTTCTTT. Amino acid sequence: CASSDQANTEAFF.

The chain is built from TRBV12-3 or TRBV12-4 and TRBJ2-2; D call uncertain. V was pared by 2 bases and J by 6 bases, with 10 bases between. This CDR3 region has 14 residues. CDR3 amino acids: CASSLRLDSGELFF. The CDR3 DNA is TGTGCCAGCAGTTTAAGGCTAGACTCCGGGGAGCTGTTTTTT.

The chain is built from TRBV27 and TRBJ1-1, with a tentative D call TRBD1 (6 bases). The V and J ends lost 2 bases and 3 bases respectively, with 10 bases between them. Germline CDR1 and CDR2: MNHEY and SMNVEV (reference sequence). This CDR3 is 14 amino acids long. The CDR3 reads CASSLHRVDTEAFF. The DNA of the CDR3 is TGTGCCAGCAGTTTACACAGGGTAGACACTGAAGCTTTCTTT.

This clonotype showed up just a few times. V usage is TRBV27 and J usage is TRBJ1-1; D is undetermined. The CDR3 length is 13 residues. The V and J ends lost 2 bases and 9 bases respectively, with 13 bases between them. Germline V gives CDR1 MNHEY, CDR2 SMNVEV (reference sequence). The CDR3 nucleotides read TGTGCCAGCAGTTTAGGGAGAGACGGCAAAGCTTTCTTT. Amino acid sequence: CASSLGRDGKAFF.

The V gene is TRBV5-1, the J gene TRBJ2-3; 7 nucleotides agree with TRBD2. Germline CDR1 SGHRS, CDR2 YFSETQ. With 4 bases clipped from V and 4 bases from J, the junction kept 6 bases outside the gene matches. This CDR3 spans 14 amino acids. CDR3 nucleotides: TGCGCCAGCAGCCCCGGACTAGTGGCAGATACGCAGTATTTT. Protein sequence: CASSPGLVADTQYF.

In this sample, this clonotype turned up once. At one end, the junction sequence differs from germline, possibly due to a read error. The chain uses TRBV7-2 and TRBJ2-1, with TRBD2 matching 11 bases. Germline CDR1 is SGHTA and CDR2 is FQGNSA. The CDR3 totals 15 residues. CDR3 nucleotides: TGTGCCATCAGCCCCCCGGGACTAGCGGTCGATGAGCAGTTCTTC. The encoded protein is CAISPPGLAVDEQFF.

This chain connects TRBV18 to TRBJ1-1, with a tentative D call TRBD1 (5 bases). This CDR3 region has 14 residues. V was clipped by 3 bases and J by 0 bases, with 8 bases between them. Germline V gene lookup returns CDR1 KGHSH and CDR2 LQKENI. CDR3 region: CASSPGTLNTEAFF. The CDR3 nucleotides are TGTGCCAGCTCACCCGGGACTCTGAACACTGAAGCTTTCTTT.

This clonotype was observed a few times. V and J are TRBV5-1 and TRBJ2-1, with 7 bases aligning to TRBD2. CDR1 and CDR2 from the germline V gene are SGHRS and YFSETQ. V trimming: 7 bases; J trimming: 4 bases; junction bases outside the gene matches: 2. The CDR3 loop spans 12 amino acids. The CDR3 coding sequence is TGCGCCAGCGGAGCGGGGTACAATGAGCAGTTCTTC. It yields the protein CASGAGYNEQFF.

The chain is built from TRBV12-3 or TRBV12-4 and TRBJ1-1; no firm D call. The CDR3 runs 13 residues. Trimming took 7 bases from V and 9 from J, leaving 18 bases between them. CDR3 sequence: CASTPRRRSKAFF. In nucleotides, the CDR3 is TGTGCCAGCACCCCCCGACGAAGGTCCAAAGCTTTCTTT.

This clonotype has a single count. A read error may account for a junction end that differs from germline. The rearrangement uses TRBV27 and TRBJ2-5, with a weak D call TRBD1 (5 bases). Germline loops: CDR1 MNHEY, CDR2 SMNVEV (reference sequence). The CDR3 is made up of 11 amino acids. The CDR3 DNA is TGCACCAGCACCAGGGAAGAGACCCAGTACTTC. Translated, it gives CTSTREETQYF.

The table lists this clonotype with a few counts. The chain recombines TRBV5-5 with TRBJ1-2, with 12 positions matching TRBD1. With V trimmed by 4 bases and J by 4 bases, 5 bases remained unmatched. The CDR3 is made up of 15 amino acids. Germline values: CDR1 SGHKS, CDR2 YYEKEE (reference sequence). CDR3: CASSTGQGAIYGYTF. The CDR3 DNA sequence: TGTGCCAGCAGCACGGGACAGGGGGCTATCTATGGCTACACCTTC.

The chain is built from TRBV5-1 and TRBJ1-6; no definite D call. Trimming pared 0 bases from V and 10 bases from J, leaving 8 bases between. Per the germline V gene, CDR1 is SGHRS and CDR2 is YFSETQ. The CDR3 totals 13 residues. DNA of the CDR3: TGCGCCAGCAGCTTGGTAGGATGGTCACCCCTCCACTTT. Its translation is CASSLVGWSPLHF.

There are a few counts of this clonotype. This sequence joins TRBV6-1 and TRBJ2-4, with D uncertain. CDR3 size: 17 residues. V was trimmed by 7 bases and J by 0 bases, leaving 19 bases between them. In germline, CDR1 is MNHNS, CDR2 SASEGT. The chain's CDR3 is CASNLSPLPLAKNIQYF. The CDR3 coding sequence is TGTGCCAGCAACCTAAGCCCACTCCCACTAGCCAAAAACATTCAGTACTTC.

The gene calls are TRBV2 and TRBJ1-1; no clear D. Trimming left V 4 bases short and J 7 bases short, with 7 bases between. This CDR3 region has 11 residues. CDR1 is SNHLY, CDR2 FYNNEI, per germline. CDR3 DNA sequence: TGTGCCAGCAGTGGGTACAGTGAAGCTTTCTTT. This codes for CASSGYSEAFF.

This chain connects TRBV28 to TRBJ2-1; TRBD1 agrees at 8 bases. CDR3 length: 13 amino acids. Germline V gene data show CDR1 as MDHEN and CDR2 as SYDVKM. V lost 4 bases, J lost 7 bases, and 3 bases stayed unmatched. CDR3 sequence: CASSWTGWNEQFF. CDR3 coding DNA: TGTGCCAGCAGTTGGACAGGGTGGAATGAGCAGTTCTTC.

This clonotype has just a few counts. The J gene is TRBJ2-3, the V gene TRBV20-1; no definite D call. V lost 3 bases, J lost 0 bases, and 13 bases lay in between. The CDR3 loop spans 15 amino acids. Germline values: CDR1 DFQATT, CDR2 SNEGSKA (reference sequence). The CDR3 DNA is TGCAGTGCTAGGACTCCTTATGTGAGCACAGATACGCAGTATTTT. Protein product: CSARTPYVSTDTQYF.

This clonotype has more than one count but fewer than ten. The CDR3 DNA reads TGCGCCAGCAGCTTGGCGGGACAGCAAGAGACCCAGTACTTC. It encodes CASSLAGQQETQYF. This sequence joins TRBV5-1 and TRBJ2-5; 7 nucleotides line up with TRBD1. CDR3 size: 14 residues. The trim removed 0 bases at V and 2 bases at J, leaving 1 base unmatched. Germline V gene data show CDR1 as SGHRS and CDR2 as YFSETQ.